What follows are 16 T cell receptor beta chains derived from one specimen sequenced in a study of shared clonotypes between healthy human individuals. Using immunoSEQ multiplex PCR, the repertoire was profiled, and TCRdb retains in-frame clones only, with some absent. The table records fewer than 850,000 clones, approximately 79% of them present only once. Sequences were obtained from memory CD4+ T cells sorted from blood. Subset here: CD45RA-negative fraction. The origin of the receptors is a woman under 40 in good health.

V usage is TRBV10-1 and J usage is TRBJ2-5, with D perhaps being TRBD1 or TRBD2 (5 bases each). The germline CDR1 and CDR2 sequences are WNHNN and SYGVQD (reference sequence). V lost 2 bases and J lost 5, with 12 bases in between. The CDR3 has 14 amino acids. The CDR3 is CASSEAGRDETQYF. CDR3 nucleotides: TGCGCCAGCAGTGAGGCAGGCAGGGACGAGACCCAGTACTTC.

The table lists this clone with many counts. The CDR3 reads CASSALGGGTDTQYF. The CDR3 bases are TGTGCCAGCAGCGCCCTTGGGGGTGGCACAGATACGCAGTATTTT. This chain uses TRBV9 with TRBJ2-3; D assignment may be TRBD1 or TRBD2 (5 bases each). The CDR3 spans 15 residues. Germline loops: CDR1 SGDLS, CDR2 YYNGEE. V lost 3 bases to trimming and J lost 1 base, with 12 bases between them.

This chain joins TRBV28 and TRBJ1-1, with D unclear. The CDR3 is 15 amino acids. V gave up 2 bases and J gave up 2 bases, with 12 bases separating them. Germline V gene data show CDR1 as MDHEN and CDR2 as SYDVKM. The CDR3 protein is CASSLAGLSNTEAFF. In DNA form, the CDR3 reads TGTGCCAGCAGTTTAGCCGGGCTATCCAACACTGAAGCTTTCTTT.

The J gene is TRBJ2-7, the V gene TRBV20-1, with unresolved D. Trimming shortened V by 6 bases and J by 3 bases, and 6 bases separated the two germline ends. There are 10 residues in the CDR3. Germline V gives CDR1 DFQATT, CDR2 SNEGSKA (reference sequence). CDR3 DNA: TGCAGTGCGATCGGCTACGAGCAGTACTTC. Translated: CSAIGYEQYF.

This clone is a singleton in its sample. The J gene is TRBJ2-1, the V gene TRBV10-2; 10 nucleotides match TRBD2. Germline CDR1 reads WSHSY; CDR2 reads SAAADI. CDR3 length: 14 residues. The J segment lost 4 bases and the V segment lost 10 bases, leaving 7 bases of the junction unmatched. In DNA, the CDR3 is TGCGCCACGACAGCGGGAGGGAATTACAATGAGCAGTTCTTC. The encoded protein is CATTAGGNYNEQFF.

This chain joins TRBV7-2 and TRBJ2-1; 7 nucleotides match TRBD2. V lost 5 bases and J lost 5; bases outside the gene matches: 9. Germline values: CDR1 SGHTA, CDR2 FQGNSA. There are 15 residues in the CDR3. CDR3 coding DNA: TGTGCCAGCAGCCCGACTCCGGGAGGCAACAATGAGCAGTTCTTC. Amino acids: CASSPTPGGNNEQFF. Based on the CDR3 plus reference TRBV7-2 and TRBJ2-1, the full variable domain is GAGVSQSPSNKVTEKGKDVELRCDPISGHTALYWYRQSLGQGLEFLIYFQGNSAPDKSGLPSDRFSAERTGGSVSTLTIQRTQQEDSAVYLCASSPTPGGNNEQFFGPGTRLTVL.

Here the CDR3 reads CASSRGTGDHQPQHF. CDR3 nucleotides: TGTGCCAGCTCAAGGGGGACAGGGGATCATCAGCCCCAGCATTTT. The rearrangement uses TRBV18 and TRBJ1-5, with 10 bases identical to TRBD1. This CDR3 is built from 15 residues. V shed 5 bases, J shed 5 bases, and the junction held 6 bases outside the gene matches. Germline V lookup: CDR1 KGHSH, CDR2 LQKENI.

The V call is TRBV28, the J call TRBJ2-3, with 12 bases identical to TRBD2. Germline CDR1 and CDR2: MDHEN and SYDVKM. There are 16 residues in the CDR3. Losses at the gene ends were 6 bases for V and 3 bases for J; bases not matched to a gene: 7. The CDR3 DNA sequence: TGTGCCAGCAGCCGTTGGACTAGCGGGGCGACAGATACGCAGTATTTT. Amino acids: CASSRWTSGATDTQYF.

The genes are TRBV28 and TRBJ1-5, with 7 bases matching TRBD1. V lost 5 bases and J lost 6; bases outside the gene matches: 7. This CDR3 is built from 14 residues. The germline V gene encodes CDR1 MDHEN and CDR2 SYDVKM. The CDR3 DNA reads TGTGCCAGCAGTATAAGCAGGGGGTTTCAGCCCCAGCATTTT. Translating gives CASSISRGFQPQHF.

CDR3 in DNA: TGTGCCATCAGTGAGTCAACCCGGACTAGCGGGTCAGATACGCAGTATTTT. This translates into CAISESTRTSGSDTQYF. The rearrangement links TRBV10-3 to TRBJ2-3; 11 bases map to TRBD2. CDR1 and CDR2 from the germline V gene are ENHRY and SYGVKD. The CDR3 covers 17 residues. V dropped 0 bases and J dropped 4; count of bases not matched to a gene: 6.

The chain couples TRBV11-1 to TRBJ2-7; 9 bases are a match to TRBD2. V shed 5 bases and J 6 bases; nucleotides not matched to a gene: 5. This CDR3 is built from 13 residues. Germline V lookup: CDR1 SGHAT, CDR2 FQDESV (reference sequence). This CDR3 is CASSLGLAGEQYF. CDR3 DNA sequence: TGTGCCAGCAGCCTGGGACTAGCTGGCGAGCAGTACTTC.

The V call is TRBV11-3, the J call TRBJ2-1; 13 bases are shared with TRBD2. Germline CDR1 SGHNT, CDR2 YENEEA. The CDR3 has 15 amino acids. V trimming: 4 bases; J trimming: 8 bases; junction bases outside the gene matches: 5. CDR3 DNA: TGTGCCAGCAGCTCCGGGACTAGCGGGATATATGAGCAGTTCTTC. It codes for CASSSGTSGIYEQFF.

The gene calls are TRBV6-1 and TRBJ1-4; D gene unclear. This CDR3 region has 12 residues. Germline CDR1 and CDR2: MNHNS and SASEGT. The V end was cut by 7 bases, the J end by 5 bases, with 8 bases between. CDR3 amino acids: CASNFPNEKLFF. The CDR3 DNA reads as TGTGCCAGCAACTTCCCAAATGAAAAACTGTTTTTT.

This clone was observed many times. The chain is built from TRBV30 and TRBJ1-5, with a weak D call TRBD1 (5 bases). Germline CDR1 GTSNPN, CDR2 SVGIG (reference sequence). V gave up 2 bases and J gave up 2 bases, with 19 bases separating them. The CDR3 runs 17 residues. The CDR3 sequence is CAWSKQGGFGGNQPQHF. DNA of the CDR3: TGTGCCTGGAGTAAGCAGGGCGGTTTTGGGGGCAATCAGCCCCAGCATTTT.

The CDR3 region has the DNA TGTGCCAGCAGCCAAGATGGCAGTTCTAACTATGGCTACACCTTC. It encodes CASSQDGSSNYGYTF. The chain combines TRBV4-2 with TRBJ1-2; D is unresolved. This CDR3 is built from 15 residues. From germline, CDR1 is LGHNA and CDR2 YNFKEQ. V lost 0 bases, J lost 0 bases, and 8 bases lay in between.

The genes are TRBV5-8 and TRBJ1-2; perhaps TRBD1 as D (5 bases). The CDR3 has 13 residues. Deletions cut 4 bases from V and 7 bases from J, with 14 bases between. Germline assignment: CDR1 SGHTS and CDR2 YDEGEE. The CDR3 loop is CASSPLGEGGYTF. The CDR3 nucleotides read TGTGCCAGCAGCCCCTTGGGGGAAGGTGGCTACACCTTC.